Detailed here is one TCR beta chain. Germline V gives CDR1 MNHEY, CDR2 SVGEGT. The CDR3 runs to 13 residues. Trimming cost V 6 bases and J 7 bases; bases outside gene matches: 4. The sample is drawn from a study of blood T cell repertoires in COVID-19. Across the study: Samples of COVID-19 (acute and convalescent) were obtained from the United States, Italy and Spain. PBMCs, B-cell-depleted T cells, or T cells provided the cDNA or gDNA that made up the material.

Original handling: Reference gene primers were amplified, and this amplification served to estimate nucleated cell counts. Sequenced by immunoSEQ multiplex PCR; TCRdb stores in-frame clones only, minus some. V, J and clone size are those of that table, while D and trimming were read from the DNA. Of some 66,000 clones listed, approximately 93% are singletons. Sequences were obtained from peripheral blood. The clonotype originates from a man between 70 and 80 years old with active COVID-19. The V gene is TRBV6-2 or TRBV6-3, the J gene TRBJ2-1; 9 nucleotides align to TRBD2. The CDR3 is CASSRGGGNEQFF. CDR3 sequence (DNA): TGTGCCAGCAGCCGCGGGGGGGGAAATGAGCAGTTCTTC.